This T cell receptor (beta chain) was found in a study of blood T cell repertoires in COVID-19. TCRdb's table, derived via immunoSEQ multiplex PCR, lists solely in-frame clones and lacks some. The data contain over 55,000 clones, almost 85% of them singletons. CDR3 size: 13 residues. CDR1 is SNHLY, CDR2 FYNNEI, per germline. V gave up 1 base and J gave up 2 bases, with 4 bases separating them. V usage is TRBV2 and J usage is TRBJ2-3; no reliable D call. The sequencing input was peripheral blood. The receptor comes from a middle-aged man with acute or convalescent COVID-19. The CDR3 region has the DNA TGTGCCAGCAGTGAAGTAGACACAGATACGCAGTATTTT. Translation: CASSEVDTDTQYF.